This TCR beta chain was recorded in a study of CD8 T cells in Susac syndrome. For the study at large: Among the Susac syndrome patients sequenced, roughly six had active disease and roughly 8 were in remission. Blood was drawn from Susac syndrome patients while they were therapy-naive, on corticosteroids, or on intravenous immunoglobulin alone.

Random hexamers primed reverse transcription of about 0.45 to 1 ug RNA. MiXCR was run by TCRdb on the immunoSEQ multiplex PCR reads, yielding one entry per CDR3 protein. The sample carries 95,000 to 150,000 distinct CDR3 sequences, roughly 95% recorded once. The Susac syndrome patients fit the recently defined diagnostic criteria for definite or probable disease. This clonotype has a single count. The target antigen is unknown. The CDR3 length is 14 residues. V was pared by 1 base and J by 1 base, with 7 bases between. Germline-derived CDR1 and CDR2 are MGHRA and YSYEKL. Study-level findings and limits: The CD4+ T cell repertoires, which came from Susac syndrome patients, showed no sign of clonal expansion.

This sequence joins TRBV4-1 and TRBJ1-2; D is unresolved. The specimen was CD4+ T cells from PBMCs. The sequence came from a human donor with Susac syndrome. As DNA, the CDR3 is TGCGCCAGCAGCCAAGTCGGGAATAACTATGGCTACACCTTC. It translates to CASSQVGNNYGYTF.